This entry lists 20 T cell receptor beta chains sequenced from one sample in a study of T-cell reconstitution after alpha-beta-depleted transplantation in children. Unique molecular identifiers were incorporated during preparation of the TCRbeta library. From the PCR reads, TCRdb called clonotypes with MiXCR, one entry per CDR3 protein. In the table there are hundreds of thousands of distinct CDR3 sequences, about 11% of which are singletons. The specimen was PBMCs from the stem cell graft donor, collected from the stem cell graft. These receptors originate from a human donor who donated a stem cell graft to a child with acute myeloid leukemia.

This clonotype was observed a handful of times. The V gene is TRBV20-1, the J gene TRBJ1-1; 7 bases are a match to TRBD1. The V and J ends lost 0 bases and 4 bases, in that order; junction bases with no gene match: 8. CDR1 DFQATT and CDR2 SNEGSKA come from the germline V gene (reference sequence). This CDR3 is built from 15 residues. CDR3 nucleotides: TGCAGTGCTAGAGATAGGAGGCAGGGGGGCACTGAAGCTTTCTTT. It translates to CSARDRRQGGTEAFF.

This clonotype was counted between two and nine times. The chain employs TRBV3-1 and TRBJ2-7; TRBD2 might be the D (5 bases). Germline-derived CDR1 and CDR2 are LGHDT and YNNKEL (reference sequence). This CDR3 is built from 17 residues. The V end was cut by 3 bases, the J end by 2 bases, with 20 bases between. The CDR3 loop reads CASSHDPVGVRTYEQYF. The CDR3 DNA is TGTGCCAGCAGCCACGACCCGGTGGGAGTGAGGACCTACGAGCAGTACTTC.

This clonotype was detected only a few times. The V gene is TRBV4-2, the J gene TRBJ1-1; TRBD1 agrees at 7 bases. Germline-derived CDR1 and CDR2 are LGHNA and YNFKEQ. Germline trimming cut 0 bases from V and 10 bases from J; bases unmatched to any gene: 17. This CDR3 has 17 residues. For the CDR3, the DNA is TGTGCCAGCAGCCAAGATATGATGCAGTCAAACGCAGGGGGAGCTTTCTTT. This encodes CASSQDMMQSNAGGAFF.

This clonotype was found a few times. This chain connects TRBV7-3 to TRBJ1-1; D is possibly TRBD1 (6 bases). V shed 4 bases and J shed 1 base, with 13 bases lying between them. Per the germline V gene, CDR1 is SGHTA and CDR2 is FQGTGA. CDR3 size: 15 residues. The CDR3, as DNA: TGTGCCAGCAGCTCGGTGACAGGTCCGAACACTGAAGCTTTCTTT. Protein: CASSSVTGPNTEAFF.

This clonotype was seen ten or more times. The chain links TRBV12-3 or TRBV12-4 to TRBJ2-1; maybe TRBD1 (5 bases). The CDR3 runs 15 residues. Trimming removed 5 bases at V and 9 bases at J, with 20 bases between. The chain's CDR3 is CASSPGPDKRGEQFF. The CDR3 region has the DNA TGTGCCAGCAGTCCCGGGCCGGACAAACGCGGTGAGCAGTTCTTC.

This clonotype was detected only a few times. V gene TRBV12-3 or TRBV12-4 combines with J gene TRBJ1-3, with unresolved D. CDR3 length: 15 amino acids. Trimming removed 7 bases at V and 0 bases at J, with 13 bases between. CDR3 sequence (DNA): TGTGCCAGCACGTCTCCGACGCGCTCTGGAAACACCATATATTTT. It translates to CASTSPTRSGNTIYF.

This clonotype was detected many times. This chain links TRBV11-2 with TRBJ1-1; no definite D call. V was cut by 3 bases and J by 0 bases, with 8 bases left in between. The germline gives CDR1 SGHAT, CDR2 FQNNGV. The CDR3 covers 14 residues. CDR3 nucleotides: TGTGCCAGCAGCTTGGCCGGAGTGAACACTGAAGCTTTCTTT. It is translated as CASSLAGVNTEAFF.

Ten or more counts support this clonotype. J is TRBJ2-1 and V is TRBV7-6, with 10 bases lining up with TRBD2. This CDR3 spans 15 amino acids. CDR1 is SGHVS and CDR2 is FNYEAQ in the germline V gene. After removal of 2 bases from V and 7 bases from J, the junction contained 5 bases not matched to a gene. CDR3 sequence: CASSLTAGGVNEQFF. The CDR3 coding sequence is TGTGCCAGCAGCTTAACAGCGGGAGGGGTAAATGAGCAGTTCTTC.

J is TRBJ2-3 and V is TRBV29-1, with 7 positions matching TRBD2. Unmatched junction bases numbered 14, after V lost 6 bases and J lost 2 bases. The germline gives CDR1 SQVTM, CDR2 ANQGSEA. CDR3 length: 16 amino acids. The CDR3 loop reads CSVEGWGGDLTDTQYF. DNA of the CDR3: TGCAGCGTCGAGGGGTGGGGAGGGGACCTCACAGATACGCAGTATTTT.

The rearrangement uses TRBV12-3 or TRBV12-4 and TRBJ2-5; a possible D gene is TRBD1 (6 bases). Trimming took off 1 base at V and 0 bases at J, with 27 bases between the two ends. CDR3 length: 21 residues. CDR3 region: CASSLGSPVSDSNWYQETQYF. The CDR3 bases are TGTGCCAGCAGTTTAGGCTCTCCCGTATCGGACAGCAACTGGTACCAAGAGACCCAGTACTTC.

This clonotype was counted between two and nine times. The chain joins TRBV9 to TRBJ2-7, with D tentatively TRBD2 (5 bases). The CDR3 has 14 amino acids. The germline V and J ends were trimmed by 0 bases and 7 bases, with 14 bases remaining between them. CDR1 and CDR2 from the germline V gene are SGDLS and YYNGEE. The CDR3 region is CASSVGSGPGEQYF. CDR3 coding DNA: TGTGCCAGCAGCGTAGGTTCAGGTCCGGGGGAGCAGTACTTC.

The chain has TRBV2 and TRBJ2-7; TRBD2 matches 16 bases. Germline V gene lookup returns CDR1 SNHLY and CDR2 FYNNEI. The CDR3 extends over 16 amino acids. J gave up 9 bases and V 6 bases, and 11 bases lay outside the gene matches. Here the CDR3 DNA reads TGTGCCAGCAGCGTTGGGACTAGCGGGAGGGCCAACGCGCAGTACTTC. The encoded protein is CASSVGTSGRANAQYF.

This clonotype occurred many times. The rearrangement joins TRBV20-1 to TRBJ2-1; the match to TRBD2 covers 10 bases. Germline V lookup: CDR1 DFQATT, CDR2 SNEGSKA (reference sequence). Unmatched junction bases numbered 10, after V lost 3 bases and J lost 2 bases. CDR3 length equals 17 residues. The CDR3 reads CSASAASGRGPYNEQFF. The CDR3 region has the DNA TGCAGTGCTAGTGCGGCTAGCGGGAGAGGTCCCTACAATGAGCAGTTCTTC.

This clonotype came up many times. The rearrangement joins TRBV29-1 to TRBJ2-7, with 7 bases identical to TRBD1. The CDR3 sequence is 13 residues long. J was trimmed by 4 bases and V by 2 bases; bases with no gene match: 5. Germline V gene data show CDR1 as SQVTM and CDR2 as ANQGSEA. For the CDR3, the DNA is TGCAGCGTTGAATTTACAGGGGATTACGAGCAGTACTTC. Translated, it gives CSVEFTGDYEQYF.

The chain employs TRBV11-2 and TRBJ1-1; D unclear. Trimming took off 2 bases at V and 5 bases at J, with 9 bases between the two ends. The CDR3 length is 13 residues. The germline CDR1 and CDR2 sequences are SGHAT and FQNNGV. CDR3 coding DNA: TGTGCCAGCAGCTTAATCCCACATACTGAAGCTTTCTTT. This translates into CASSLIPHTEAFF.

This clonotype was observed at least ten times. This chain links TRBV12-3 or TRBV12-4 with TRBJ1-1; no clear D gene. The V end was cut by 2 bases, the J end by 6 bases, with 10 bases between. The CDR3 length is 13 residues. CDR3 DNA: TGTGCCAGCAGTTTAAATGTGAAGGCTGAAGCTTTCTTT. Amino acids: CASSLNVKAEAFF.

This clonotype was seen a handful of times. The J gene is TRBJ2-1, the V gene TRBV27; D is possibly TRBD2 (5 bases). Germline values: CDR1 MNHEY, CDR2 SMNVEV (reference sequence). This CDR3 region has 13 residues. The CDR3 DNA follows: TGTTTTATTGAGGGTAGCTCCTACAATGAGCAGTTCTTC. Encoded protein: CFIEGSSYNEQFF.

The rearrangement links TRBV20-1 to TRBJ1-1; weak D call: TRBD1 (6 bases). Germline CDR1 and CDR2: DFQATT and SNEGSKA (reference sequence). Trimming cost V 3 bases and J 11 bases, with 19 bases left between them. The CDR3 consists of 13 residues. The CDR3: CSARGDTEGVAFF. In DNA form, the CDR3 reads TGCAGTGCTAGGGGGGACACGGAGGGGGTGGCTTTCTTT.

This clonotype came up many times. The chain recombines TRBV5-1 with TRBJ2-5, with TRBD1 matching over 9 bases. Germline values: CDR1 SGHRS, CDR2 YFSETQ. The CDR3 has 16 amino acids. J lost 5 bases, V lost 0 bases, and 8 bases had no gene match. The CDR3 bases are TGCGCCAGCAGCTTGGGAGGACAGGGGAGTGGGGAGACCCAGTACTTC. Its translation: CASSLGGQGSGETQYF.

This clonotype has ten or more counts. J is TRBJ2-3 and V is TRBV7-2, with no clear D. The ends were cut back, 1 base at V and 9 bases at J, with 8 bases in the middle. Germline-derived CDR1 and CDR2 are SGHTA and FQGNSA. This CDR3 has 12 residues. The CDR3 sequence: CASSLGDLTQYF. Written as DNA, the CDR3 is TGTGCCAGCAGCTTAGGAGACTTGACGCAGTATTTT.